The clone carrying this T cell receptor (beta chain) was observed a few times. Its cognate antigen is unknown. The V gene lost 3 bases and the J gene lost 1 base, with 6 bases spanning the gap. Germline CDR1 SQVTM, CDR2 ANQGSEA. This CDR3 is built from 12 residues. This entry comes from a study of beta chain features in type 1 diabetes. The study, taken as a whole, reports: When Type 1 diabetes patients were examined, their TCRB CDR3s proved moderately but significantly shorter in all four CD4+ subsets.

Expressed TCRB transcripts were sequenced after all isolated RNA was converted to cDNA. Method: immunoSEQ multiplex PCR; TCRdb's copy keeps in-frame clones and lacks some. The sample contains roughly 300,000 clones, around 9.3% of which appear only once. The V gene is TRBV29-1, the J gene TRBJ2-5; no firm D call. The sample comprised central memory CD4+ T cells from blood. The TCR sequence derives from a man aged 25-45 years with type 1 diabetes. CDR3 in amino acids: CSVDGSQETQYF. The DNA of the CDR3 is TGCAGCGTTGACGGCAGCCAAGAGACCCAGTACTTC.